This T cell receptor beta chain was observed in a study of post-analysis software for immune sequencing data. Study at large: Patients with relapsing-remitting, secondary progressive and progressive-relapsing multiple sclerosis courses were all represented.

Researchers reported that TCR beta cDNA libraries carried unique molecular identifiers. TCRdb reprocessed the PCR reads with MiXCR, giving one entry per CDR3 protein. The sample holds a few hundred thousand distinct CDR3 sequences, 36% seen once. Study findings and constraints: Patients used about 5 TRBV segments, including TRBV5-6, TRBV5-1 and TRBV20-1, more often than controls.

This clonotype was found many times. Its antigen is unidentified. The CDR3 has 18 residues. The germline gives CDR1 SEHNR, CDR2 FQNEAQ (reference sequence). V was pared by 4 bases and J by 6 bases, with 17 bases of the junction left unmatched. Material: blood. This rearrangement joins TRBV7-9 to TRBJ2-1, with 8 bases fitting TRBD2. This receptor was identified in a girl aged 10-17 years with multiple sclerosis. CDR3 sequence: CASSSPTGTLAETNEQFF. Written as DNA, the CDR3 is TGTGCCAGCAGCTCCCCAACTGGAACACTAGCGGAGACCAATGAGCAGTTCTTC. Full variable domain (rest looked up from reference TRBV7-9 and TRBJ2-1): DTGVSQNPRHKITKRGQNVTFRCDPISEHNRLYWYRQTLGQGPEFLTYFQNEAQLEKSRLLSDRFSAERPKGSFSTLEIQRTEQGDSAMYLCASSSPTGTLAETNEQFFGPGTRLTVL.